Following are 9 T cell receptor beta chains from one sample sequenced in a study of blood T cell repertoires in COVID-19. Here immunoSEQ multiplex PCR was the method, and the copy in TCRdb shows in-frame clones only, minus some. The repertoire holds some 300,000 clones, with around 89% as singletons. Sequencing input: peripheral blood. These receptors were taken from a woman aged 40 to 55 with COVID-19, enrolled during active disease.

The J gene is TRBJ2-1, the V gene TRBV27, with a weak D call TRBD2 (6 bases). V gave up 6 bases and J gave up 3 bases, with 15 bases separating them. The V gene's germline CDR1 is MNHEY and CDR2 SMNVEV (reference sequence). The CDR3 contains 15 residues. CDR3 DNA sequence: TGTGCCAGCAGCCCGGAGGGAGTGATCTACAATGAGCAGTTCTTC. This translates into CASSPEGVIYNEQFF.

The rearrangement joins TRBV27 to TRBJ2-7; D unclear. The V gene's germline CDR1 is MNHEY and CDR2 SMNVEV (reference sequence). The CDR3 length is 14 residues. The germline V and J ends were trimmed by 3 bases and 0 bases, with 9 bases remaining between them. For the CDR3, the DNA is TGTGCCAGCAGTTTGGAGTTGGCCTCCTACGAGCAGTACTTC. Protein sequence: CASSLELASYEQYF.

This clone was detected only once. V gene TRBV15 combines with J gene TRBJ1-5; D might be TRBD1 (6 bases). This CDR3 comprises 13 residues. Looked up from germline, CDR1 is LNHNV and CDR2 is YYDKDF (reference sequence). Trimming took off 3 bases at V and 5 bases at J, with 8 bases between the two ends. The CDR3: CATSRTGHQPQHF. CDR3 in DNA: TGTGCCACCAGCAGGACAGGACATCAGCCCCAGCATTTT.

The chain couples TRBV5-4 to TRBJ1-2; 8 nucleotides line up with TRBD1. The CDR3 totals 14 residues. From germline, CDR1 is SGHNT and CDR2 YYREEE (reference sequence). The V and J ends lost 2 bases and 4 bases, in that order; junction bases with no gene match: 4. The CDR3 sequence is CASSFAGGPYGYTF. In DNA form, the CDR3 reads TGTGCCAGCAGCTTCGCAGGGGGCCCCTATGGCTACACCTTC.

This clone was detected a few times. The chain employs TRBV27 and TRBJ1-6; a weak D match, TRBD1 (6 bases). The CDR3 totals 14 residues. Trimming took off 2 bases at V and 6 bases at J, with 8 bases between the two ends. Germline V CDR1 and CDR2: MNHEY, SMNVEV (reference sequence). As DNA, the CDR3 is TGTGCCAGCAGTTTAACAGGGCTTAATTCACCCCTCCACTTT. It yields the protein CASSLTGLNSPLHF.

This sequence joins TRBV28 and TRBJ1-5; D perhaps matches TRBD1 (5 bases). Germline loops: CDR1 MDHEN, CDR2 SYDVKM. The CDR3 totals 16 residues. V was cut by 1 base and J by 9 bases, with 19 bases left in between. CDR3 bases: TGTGCCAGCAGTTTATCCGCGGGGGGAACGGATCCGCCCCAGCATTTT. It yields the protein CASSLSAGGTDPPQHF.

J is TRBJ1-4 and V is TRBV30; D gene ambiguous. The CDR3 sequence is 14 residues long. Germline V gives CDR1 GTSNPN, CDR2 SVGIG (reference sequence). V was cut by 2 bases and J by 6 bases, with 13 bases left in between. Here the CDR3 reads CAWSPRWRDEKLFF. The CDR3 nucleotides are TGTGCCTGGAGTCCCCGATGGAGGGATGAAAAACTGTTTTTT.

Written as DNA, the CDR3 is TGTGCCAGCAGTTACTCGGTCGGAGGGGGCAATTTCTACGAGCAGTACTTC. Translation gives CASSYSVGGGNFYEQYF. V and J are TRBV6-2 or TRBV6-3 and TRBJ2-7, with D perhaps matching TRBD1 (7 bases). Germline V gives CDR1 MNHEY, CDR2 SVGEGT. This CDR3 has 17 amino acids. V gave up 0 bases and J gave up 3 bases, with 18 bases separating them.

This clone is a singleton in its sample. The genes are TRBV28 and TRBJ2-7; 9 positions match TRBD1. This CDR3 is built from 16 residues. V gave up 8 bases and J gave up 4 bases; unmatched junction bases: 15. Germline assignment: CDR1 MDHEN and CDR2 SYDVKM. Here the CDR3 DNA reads TGTGCCAGCGAGGACAGGGGCCCCCCAGGAACTTACGAGCAGTACTTC. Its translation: CASEDRGPPGTYEQYF.